This is a list of T cell receptor beta chains from one sample in a study of cytomegalovirus exposure and HLA in healthy donors. Some clones are missing from TCRdb's copy, which holds only in-frame ones; the method was immunoSEQ multiplex PCR. The sample includes approximately 110,000 clones, roughly three quarters of them seen just once. What was sequenced was PBMCs. Source of these receptors: a woman aged 18-29 years in good health and CMV-seropositive. CDR3s include the opening cysteine and the closing phenylalanine or tryptophan. Each record gives: clone size, D gene, J gene, V gene, CDR3 length, CDR3 protein, CDR3 DNA. A D gene is named only where the DNA matches it firmly. Rows may omit the clone size; those that give it use once, few, many or a size class.

abundance: once
d_gene: TRBD1
j_gene: TRBJ2-3
v_gene: TRBV19
len: 17
CDR3aa: CASSMGDRPPLADTQYF
CDR3nt: TGTGCCAGTAGTATGGGGGACAGACCTCCCCTAGCAGATACGCAGTATTTT

abundance: .
d_gene: TRBD1
j_gene: TRBJ2-7
v_gene: TRBV4-1
len: 15
CDR3aa: CASSQMGQGSYEQYF
CDR3nt: TGCGCCAGCAGCCAGATGGGACAGGGGTCCTACGAGCAGTACTTC

abundance: .
d_gene: TRBD2
j_gene: TRBJ2-7
v_gene: TRBV5-1
len: 15
CDR3aa: CASSRGTSGSYEQYF
CDR3nt: TGCGCCAGCAGCAGGGGGACTAGCGGTTCCTACGAGCAGTACTTC

abundance: .
d_gene: .
j_gene: TRBJ1-1
v_gene: TRBV5-4
len: 14
CDR3aa: CASSLVQEATEAFF
CDR3nt: TGTGCCAGCAGCTTAGTCCAGGAAGCCACTGAAGCTTTCTTT

abundance: .
d_gene: TRBD2
j_gene: TRBJ2-7
v_gene: TRBV10-1
len: 13
CDR3aa: CASSEYREGEQYF
CDR3nt: TGCGCCAGCAGTGAGTATCGGGAGGGCGAGCAGTACTTC

abundance: .
d_gene: TRBD1
j_gene: TRBJ2-7
v_gene: TRBV7-9
len: 19
CDR3aa: CASSPKAGTGDYLSYEQYF
CDR3nt: TGTGCCAGCAGCCCTAAAGCCGGGACAGGGGACTACCTCTCCTACGAGCAGTACTTC

abundance: .
d_gene: .
j_gene: TRBJ2-1
v_gene: TRBV19
len: 14
CDR3aa: CALRRGGLLDEQFF
CDR3nt: TGTGCCCTCAGGAGGGGAGGACTTCTCGATGAGCAGTTCTTC

abundance: few
d_gene: TRBD2
j_gene: TRBJ2-1
v_gene: TRBV10-2
len: 15
CDR3aa: CASSESGGSSDEQFF
CDR3nt: TGCGCCAGCAGTGAGTCCGGGGGGAGTTCCGATGAGCAGTTCTTC

abundance: .
d_gene: .
j_gene: TRBJ2-5
v_gene: TRBV7-8
len: 12
CDR3aa: CASSWGTETQYF
CDR3nt: TGTGCCAGCAGCTGGGGCACGGAGACCCAGTACTTC

abundance: .
d_gene: .
j_gene: TRBJ1-5
v_gene: TRBV6-1
len: 16
CDR3aa: CASSEGGWYSNQPQHF
CDR3nt: TGTGCCAGCAGTGAGGGGGGATGGTATAGCAATCAGCCCCAGCATTTT

abundance: once
d_gene: .
j_gene: TRBJ1-5
v_gene: TRBV28
len: 15
CDR3aa: CASYSRTLSNQPQHF
CDR3nt: TGTGCCAGCTACTCCCGGACACTTAGCAATCAGCCCCAGCATTTT

abundance: .
d_gene: .
j_gene: TRBJ1-5
v_gene: TRBV28
len: 12
CDR3aa: CASSLIDQPQHF
CDR3nt: TGTGCCAGCAGTTTAATAGATCAGCCCCAGCATTTT

abundance: .
d_gene: .
j_gene: TRBJ2-7
v_gene: TRBV5-4
len: 12
CDR3aa: CASRGTAYEQYF
CDR3nt: TGTGCCAGCAGGGGGACTGCATACGAGCAGTACTTC

abundance: once
d_gene: TRBD1
j_gene: TRBJ2-3
v_gene: TRBV23-1
len: 17
CDR3aa: CASRGDRGLPSTDTQYF
CDR3nt: TGCGCCAGCAGGGGGGACAGGGGGCTCCCCTCCACAGATACGCAGTATTTT

abundance: .
d_gene: TRBD2
j_gene: TRBJ2-3
v_gene: TRBV9
len: 15
CDR3aa: CASSAVAGSTDTQYF
CDR3nt: TGTGCCAGCAGCGCCGTAGCGGGAAGCACAGATACGCAGTATTTT

abundance: once
d_gene: .
j_gene: TRBJ2-3
v_gene: TRBV10-3
len: 13
CDR3aa: CATARGGTDTQYF
CDR3nt: TGTGCCACCGCACGGGGAGGCACAGATACGCAGTATTTT

abundance: few
d_gene: TRBD2
j_gene: TRBJ2-1
v_gene: TRBV5-1
len: 14
CDR3aa: CASSSPTSEDEQFF
CDR3nt: TGCGCCAGCAGCTCGCCGACTAGCGAGGATGAGCAGTTCTTC

abundance: once
d_gene: .
j_gene: TRBJ2-5
v_gene: TRBV9
len: 14
CDR3aa: CASSAGTHQETQYF
CDR3nt: TGTGCCAGCAGCGCCGGGACACACCAAGAGACCCAGTACTTC

abundance: .
d_gene: TRBD1
j_gene: TRBJ1-1
v_gene: TRBV7-9
len: 13
CDR3aa: CSSSPGQLWGAFF
CDR3nt: TGTTCCAGCAGCCCGGGACAGCTTTGGGGGGCTTTCTTT

abundance: .
d_gene: TRBD1
j_gene: TRBJ2-7
v_gene: TRBV7-6
len: 13
CDR3aa: CASSSTGSHEQYF
CDR3nt: TGTGCCAGCAGCTCGACAGGGTCCCACGAGCAGTACTTC

abundance: .
d_gene: .
j_gene: TRBJ2-7
v_gene: TRBV5-1
len: 14
CDR3aa: CASSLAHGSDEQYF
CDR3nt: TGCGCCAGCAGCTTGGCCCACGGGAGTGACGAGCAGTACTTC

abundance: few
d_gene: TRBD2
j_gene: TRBJ2-7
v_gene: TRBV9
len: 15
CDR3aa: CASSSSGKGPGEQYF
CDR3nt: TGTGCCAGCAGCAGTAGCGGGAAGGGTCCGGGCGAGCAGTACTTC

abundance: .
d_gene: TRBD2
j_gene: TRBJ2-7
v_gene: TRBV6-1
len: 15
CDR3aa: CASSERSGRNYEQYF
CDR3nt: TGTGCCAGCAGTGAGCGTAGCGGGAGAAATTACGAGCAGTACTTC

abundance: .
d_gene: .
j_gene: TRBJ2-1
v_gene: TRBV2
len: 12
CDR3aa: CATSSGLNEQFF
CDR3nt: TGTGCCACCAGTTCAGGCCTCAATGAGCAGTTCTTC

abundance: .
d_gene: .
j_gene: TRBJ2-1
v_gene: TRBV9
len: 17
CDR3aa: CASSVYGDLSSYNEQFF
CDR3nt: TGTGCCAGCAGCGTATACGGGGACTTGAGCTCCTACAATGAGCAGTTCTTC

abundance: .
d_gene: .
j_gene: TRBJ1-5
v_gene: TRBV19
len: 13
CDR3aa: CASVTVPGQPQHF
CDR3nt: TGTGCCAGCGTTACAGTGCCGGGGCAGCCCCAGCATTTT

abundance: .
d_gene: TRBD2
j_gene: TRBJ2-7
v_gene: TRBV7-9
len: 17
CDR3aa: CASSPPASGRDYYEQYF
CDR3nt: TGTGCCAGCAGCCCGCCCGCTAGCGGGAGGGACTACTACGAGCAGTACTTC

abundance: .
d_gene: .
j_gene: TRBJ2-5
v_gene: TRBV30
len: 13
CDR3aa: CAWSVLSWETQYF
CDR3nt: TGTGCCTGGAGTGTACTGAGTTGGGAGACCCAGTACTTC

abundance: .
d_gene: TRBD2
j_gene: TRBJ2-3
v_gene: TRBV10-2
len: 17
CDR3aa: CASSERLAGGRTDTQYF
CDR3nt: TGCGCCAGCAGTGAGAGACTAGCGGGAGGGCGGACAGATACGCAGTATTTT

abundance: .
d_gene: TRBD2
j_gene: TRBJ2-1
v_gene: TRBV5-1
len: 16
CDR3aa: CASSFGLAGGSNEQFF
CDR3nt: TGCGCCAGCAGCTTTGGGCTAGCGGGAGGGAGCAATGAGCAGTTCTTC

abundance: once
d_gene: TRBD2
j_gene: TRBJ2-7
v_gene: TRBV18
len: 17
CDR3aa: CASSLGLAGRFPYEQYF
CDR3nt: TGTGCCAGCTCACTTGGCCTAGCGGGCCGCTTCCCCTACGAGCAGTACTTC

abundance: .
d_gene: TRBD2
j_gene: TRBJ2-1
v_gene: TRBV5-8
len: 15
CDR3aa: CASSHRTSGYNEQFF
CDR3nt: TGTGCCAGCAGCCACCGGACTAGCGGGTACAATGAGCAGTTCTTC

abundance: .
d_gene: .
j_gene: TRBJ1-6
v_gene: TRBV6-6
len: 15
CDR3aa: CASSYTGTSNSPLHF
CDR3nt: TGTGCCAGCAGCTACACCGGGACATCGAATTCACCCCTCCACTTT

abundance: .
d_gene: .
j_gene: TRBJ2-1
v_gene: TRBV20-1
len: 11
CDR3aa: CSVAGYNEQFF
CDR3nt: TGCAGTGTCGCCGGCTACAATGAGCAGTTCTTC

abundance: .
d_gene: .
j_gene: TRBJ1-2
v_gene: TRBV30
len: 13
CDR3aa: CAWSLQGNYGYTF
CDR3nt: TGTGCCTGGAGCCTACAGGGTAATTATGGCTACACCTTC

abundance: .
d_gene: TRBD2
j_gene: TRBJ2-3
v_gene: TRBV7-9
len: 14
CDR3aa: CASSLGTSGKEMYF
CDR3nt: TGTGCCAGCAGTTTAGGGACTAGCGGGAAAGAAATGTATTTT

abundance: .
d_gene: TRBD1
j_gene: TRBJ1-2
v_gene: TRBV9
len: 14
CDR3aa: CASSVQGAGYGYTF
CDR3nt: TGTGCCAGCAGCGTACAGGGGGCCGGCTATGGCTACACCTTC

abundance: .
d_gene: .
j_gene: TRBJ2-1
v_gene: TRBV2
len: 17
CDR3aa: CASSDPQTVRSYNEQFF
CDR3nt: TGTGCCAGCAGTGACCCTCAGACAGTCCGCTCCTACAATGAGCAGTTCTTC

abundance: .
d_gene: .
j_gene: TRBJ2-3
v_gene: TRBV4-1
len: 16
CDR3aa: CASSTRLASEGNTQYF
CDR3nt: TGCGCCAGCAGCACCCGGTTAGCGTCGGAGGGGAATACGCAGTATTTT

abundance: .
d_gene: TRBD1
j_gene: TRBJ2-2
v_gene: TRBV5-1
len: 17
CDR3aa: CASSLRTGPANTGELFF
CDR3nt: TGCGCCAGCAGCTTGAGGACAGGGCCCGCGAACACCGGGGAGCTGTTTTTT